A single TCR beta chain is shown here with its context. Its antigen is undetermined. This sample was taken from a study of T cells in Graves' hyperthyroidism and ophthalmopathy. Study conclusions and caveats: Within blood appeared most thyroid clonotypes that had expanded above 0.001.

Researchers amplified the TCR beta CDR3 regions from RNA transcripts. During a first-round RT-PCR of the TCR CDR3, the HTBI primer set was used. In TCRdb, the multiplex PCR reads were re-called with MiXCR into one record per CDR3 protein. Of roughly 500,000 distinct CDR3 sequences listed, about 16% are singletons. Germline assignment: CDR1 LNHDA and CDR2 SQIVND (reference sequence). This CDR3 region has 15 residues. Patients were excluded because of uncontrolled infection, other autoimmune disease, pregnancy or lactation. Over 8 ml fresh peripheral blood yielded the PBMCs. The chain recombines TRBV19 with TRBJ2-5; 9 nucleotides align to TRBD1. Sequences were obtained from blood. The clonotype was recovered from a woman in her twenties or thirties with Graves' ophthalmopathy. The DNA of the CDR3 is TGTGCTAGCTCGACAGGGTTGGGACAGGGAGAGACCCAGTACTTC. It translates to CASSTGLGQGETQYF.